The next 16 T cell receptor beta chains were all read from a single sample in a study of T cells in pancreatic ductal adenocarcinoma. The table came from immunoSEQ multiplex PCR; TCRdb's copy has only in-frame clones and leaves some out. The sample consists of roughly 17,000 clones, approximately 90% of them appearing once. No neoadjuvant therapy was given to the selected pancreatic ductal adenocarcinoma patients before their surgery. The sample was PBMCs. These receptors all come from a human donor with pancreatic ductal adenocarcinoma.

This clone is a singleton in its sample. V gene TRBV2 combines with J gene TRBJ1-2; the D gene is possibly TRBD1 (6 bases). The CDR3 spans 17 residues. The V gene lost 6 bases and the J gene lost 0 bases, with 20 bases spanning the gap. Germline V lookup: CDR1 SNHLY, CDR2 FYNNEI. The CDR3 DNA sequence: TGTGCCAGCAGAAAGAGGGGGGCTAGGACACCTAACTATGGCTACACCTTC. It is translated as CASRKRGARTPNYGYTF.

The chain links TRBV2 to TRBJ2-7; 7 bases agree with TRBD1. V was clipped by 6 bases and J by 3 bases; unmatched bases: 5. Germline V gene data show CDR1 as SNHLY and CDR2 as FYNNEI. The CDR3 spans 13 residues. The CDR3 coding sequence is TGTGCCAGCAGGATACAGGGGAACTACGAGCAGTACTTC. It is translated as CASRIQGNYEQYF.

This clone was recorded only once. The chain carries TRBV7-2 and TRBJ1-5, with D hard to call. CDR1 and CDR2 from the germline V gene are SGHTA and FQGNSA. V gave up 5 bases and J gave up 0 bases, with 14 bases separating them. The CDR3 sequence is 16 residues long. The CDR3 protein is CASSRGPEYSNQPQHF. As DNA, the CDR3 is TGTGCCAGCAGCCGCGGACCCGAGTATAGCAATCAGCCCCAGCATTTT.

This chain uses TRBV11-2 with TRBJ2-7; 8 bases line up with TRBD1. V lost 5 bases and J lost 7; bases outside the gene matches: 7. Germline CDR1 SGHAT, CDR2 FQNNGV. CDR3 length equals 13 residues. The chain's CDR3 is CASSPGQGREQYF. The CDR3 DNA follows: TGTGCCAGCAGCCCCGGACAGGGAAGGGAGCAGTACTTC.

This chain joins TRBV7-9 and TRBJ1-4; D might be TRBD1 (6 bases). The germline V gene encodes CDR1 SEHNR and CDR2 FQNEAQ (reference sequence). V lost 5 bases, J lost 7 bases, and 20 bases lay in between. The CDR3 totals 16 residues. As DNA, the CDR3 is TGTGCCAGCAGCCCTTTAAGAGACAGGAAACTTGAAAAACTGTTTTTT. It codes for CASSPLRDRKLEKLFF.

The chain recombines TRBV7-9 with TRBJ2-1; 9 nucleotides line up with TRBD1. The junction had 6 bases not matched to a gene; V was cut back by 0 bases and J by 0 bases. Germline CDR1 SEHNR, CDR2 FQNEAQ (reference sequence). The CDR3 has 18 residues. CDR3 region: CASSLAPGQGSSYNEQFF. The CDR3 DNA reads TGTGCCAGCAGCTTAGCGCCGGGACAGGGAAGCTCCTACAATGAGCAGTTCTTC.

The J gene is TRBJ2-7, the V gene TRBV4-1, with 9 bases matching TRBD1. CDR1 MGHRA and CDR2 YSYEKL come from the germline V gene. CDR3 length: 14 amino acids. With 5 bases clipped from V and 2 bases from J, the junction kept 4 bases outside the gene matches. CDR3 sequence (DNA): TGCGCCAGCAGCGCGGGACAGGGCCCCTACGAGCAGTACTTC. This encodes CASSAGQGPYEQYF.

This rearrangement joins TRBV28 to TRBJ2-7; D is perhaps TRBD2 (5 bases). Trimming took off 6 bases at V and 2 bases at J, with 11 bases between the two ends. Germline-derived CDR1 and CDR2 are MDHEN and SYDVKM. This CDR3 has 13 residues. CDR3 sequence (DNA): TGTGCCAGCAGCAGGAGGATCCCCTACGAGCAGTACTTC. Translating gives CASSRRIPYEQYF. The variable domain in full, with the rest retrieved from reference TRBV28 and TRBJ2-7, is DVKVTQSSRYLVKRTGEKVFLECVQDMDHENMFWYRQDPGLGLRLIYFSYDVKMKEKGDIPEGYSVSREKKERFSLILESASTNQTSMYLCASSRRIPYEQYFGPGTRLTVT.

This sequence joins TRBV18 and TRBJ1-2; maybe TRBD1 (5 bases). Germline V CDR1 and CDR2: KGHSH, LQKENI. The CDR3 has 13 amino acids. V lost 2 bases to trimming and J lost 12 bases, with 16 bases between them. The CDR3 nucleotides read TGTGCCAGCTCACCAAAAGACCGGGGCGCGGACACCTTC. Amino acid sequence: CASSPKDRGADTF. Full variable domain (missing parts from reference TRBV18 and TRBJ1-2): NAGVMQNPRHLVRRRGQEARLRCSPMKGHSHVYWYRQLPEEGLKFMVYLQKENIIDESGMPKERFSAEFPKEGPSILRIQQVVRGDSAAYFCASSPKDRGADTFGSGTRLTVV.

The chain uses TRBV10-3 and TRBJ2-3; D ambiguous. The CDR3 runs 12 residues. CDR1 and CDR2 from the germline V gene are ENHRY and SYGVKD. V was pared by 0 bases and J by 4 bases, with 2 bases between. CDR3 nucleotides: TGTGCCATCAGTGAGTCGGCAGATACGCAGTATTTT. It translates to CAISESADTQYF.

J is TRBJ2-7 and V is TRBV5-5; possibly TRBD1 or TRBD2 for D (6 bases each). CDR1 and CDR2 from the germline V gene are SGHKS and YYEKEE (reference sequence). The V and J ends lost 0 bases and 0 bases respectively, with 16 bases between them. There are 17 residues in the CDR3. This chain's CDR3 is CASSLAWRGGYSYEQYF. In DNA form, the CDR3 reads TGTGCCAGCAGCTTGGCCTGGAGAGGGGGGTACTCCTACGAGCAGTACTTC.

The chain is built from TRBV28 and TRBJ2-1; TRBD1 matches at 11 bases. This CDR3 has 15 amino acids. Germline V gene data show CDR1 as MDHEN and CDR2 as SYDVKM. V was clipped by 3 bases and J by 6 bases; unmatched bases: 4. In DNA, the CDR3 is TGTGCCAGCAGTTTCCCCGGGACAGGGGGCAATGAGCAGTTCTTC. This gives the protein CASSFPGTGGNEQFF. The full variable domain, completed using reference TRBV28 and TRBJ2-1, is DVKVTQSSRYLVKRTGEKVFLECVQDMDHENMFWYRQDPGLGLRLIYFSYDVKMKEKGDIPEGYSVSREKKERFSLILESASTNQTSMYLCASSFPGTGGNEQFFGPGTRLTVL.

The J gene is TRBJ2-7, the V gene TRBV6-5; D not resolved. The CDR3 spans 14 residues. The germline gives CDR1 MNHEY, CDR2 SVGAGI. V lost 5 bases to trimming and J lost 0 bases, with 11 bases between them. The CDR3 sequence: CASSPNLISYEQYF. The CDR3 nucleotides read TGTGCCAGCAGTCCCAATCTCATCTCCTACGAGCAGTACTTC.

This chain connects TRBV18 to TRBJ1-5; D gene unclear. The CDR3 sequence is 14 residues long. The germline gives CDR1 KGHSH, CDR2 LQKENI. Trimming stripped 3 bases from V and 4 bases from J, with 10 bases between. The CDR3 bases are TGTGCCAGCTCACCTCCCACAGAGAATCAGCCCCAGCATTTT. Its protein product is CASSPPTENQPQHF.

This chain links TRBV5-4 with TRBJ2-5; a weak D match, TRBD2 (5 bases). Gene TRBJ2-7 matches the end of the DNA better, so the J call may be wrong. The CDR3 is 16 amino acids. The germline gives CDR1 SGHNT, CDR2 YYREEE (reference sequence). Here the CDR3 reads CASSLAGGLSSYEQYF. The DNA for the CDR3 is TGTGCCAGCAGCTTGGCAGGCGGGCTGAGCTCCTACGAGCAGTACTTC.

CDR3 loop: CASSRQGATEAFF. CDR3 DNA: TGTGCCAGCAGCCGACAGGGGGCCACTGAAGCTTTCTTT. The chain recombines TRBV5-4 with TRBJ1-1, with 10 bases matching TRBD1. With 4 bases clipped from V and 4 bases from J, the junction kept 1 base outside the gene matches. The CDR3 totals 13 residues. Germline V gene data show CDR1 as SGHNT and CDR2 as YYREEE (reference sequence).